This T cell receptor beta chain originates from a study of T cell repertoires in cytomegalovirus infection. For the study at large: The authors relied on CMV epitopes, both recently identified HLA-C-restricted and well-studied HLA-B-restricted. Shared public TCR beta signatures pointed to both CMV infection and a matching HLA type.

Each CDR3 protein is one row after TCRdb ran MiXCR on the reads. The sample carries 600,000 to 700,000 distinct CDR3 sequences, roughly 36% recorded once. Remarks on this clonotype: Its antigen is currently unknown. A much larger clonotype is one base distant, so this may be a read error.

General observations from the study: HLA-C-restricted CMV clonotypes gave the most frequent clonotype in two of eight donors. Accumulated public TCR beta family frequency recognized individuals carrying CMV together with the relevant HLA.

This receptor was identified in a human donor in good health (CMV status not recorded). Some clones in this sample may be carry-over from other donors' samples. Sequencing used cultured PBMCs, obtained from culture after CMV antigen stimulation.

Here the CDR3 reads CASSLDWGGNSTLHF. CDR3 coding DNA: TGTGCCAGCAGCTTAGACTGGGGGGGCAATTCAACCCTCCACTTT. V is TRBV7-2 and J is TRBJ1-6, with D maybe TRBD1 (6 bases). CDR1 is SGHTA and CDR2 is FQGNSA in the germline V gene. The CDR3 is 15 amino acids.